The 8 T cell receptor beta chains below were found in one sample sequenced in a study of T cells after yellow fever vaccination. Each CDR3 protein gets one entry after TCRdb re-called the 5' RACE reads with MiXCR. The table lists hundreds of thousands of distinct CDR3 sequences, approximately 13% of them singletons. The sample here was PBMCs, taken on the day of the yellow fever booster vaccination. The source of these receptors is a man aged 25-45 years who received the YFV17D yellow fever vaccine.

This clonotype was seen more than once but under ten times. This chain uses TRBV12-3 or TRBV12-4 with TRBJ2-3; perhaps D is TRBD1 or TRBD2 (5 bases each). The ends were cut back, 5 bases at V and 2 bases at J, with 14 bases in the middle. CDR3 length equals 15 residues. For the CDR3, the DNA is TGTGCCAGCAGTGCCCCCGGGACCCACACAGATACGCAGTATTTT. Protein: CASSAPGTHTDTQYF.

V usage is TRBV7-8 and J usage is TRBJ2-1; tentatively, D is TRBD2 (5 bases). The CDR3 has 17 amino acids. CDR1 SGHVS and CDR2 FQNEAQ come from the germline V gene. With 5 bases removed from V and 3 bases from J, the gap between germline ends came to 20 bases. DNA for the CDR3: TGTGCCAGCAGCGCACTCGAATGGGAGCGGTTCTACAATGAGCAGTTCTTC. As protein: CASSALEWERFYNEQFF.

This rearrangement joins TRBV18 to TRBJ2-1; D gene ambiguous. Germline assignment: CDR1 KGHSH and CDR2 LQKENI. The V and J ends lost 3 bases and 2 bases respectively, with 8 bases between them. The CDR3 loop spans 14 amino acids. The CDR3 protein is CASSPSFAYNEQFF. CDR3 nucleotides: TGTGCCAGCTCACCTTCTTTTGCCTACAATGAGCAGTTCTTC.

The V gene is TRBV7-2, the J gene TRBJ2-7; perhaps TRBD1 as D (5 bases). The CDR3 contains 13 residues. V was pared by 4 bases and J by 3 bases, with 10 bases between. The germline V gene has CDR1 SGHTA and CDR2 FQGNSA. For the CDR3, the DNA is TGTGCCAGCAGCTCTAGACAGAACTACGAGCAGTACTTC. This encodes CASSSRQNYEQYF.

This clonotype was counted a few times. The chain carries TRBV24-1 and TRBJ2-1; the match to TRBD2 covers 11 bases. Germline CDR1 is KGHDR and CDR2 is SFDVKD. The CDR3 length is 15 residues. V shed 2 bases and J 5 bases; nucleotides not matched to a gene: 1. CDR3 loop: CATSDSLAGDNEQFF. In DNA, the CDR3 is TGTGCCACCAGTGATTCACTAGCGGGAGACAATGAGCAGTTCTTC.

This clonotype has just one count. In nucleotides, the CDR3 is TGCAGTGCTAGAGAGGGGGCAGGCACGAACATTCAGTACTTC. Amino acids: CSAREGAGTNIQYF. V usage is TRBV20-1 and J usage is TRBJ2-4, with D tentatively TRBD1 (6 bases). Germline V lookup: CDR1 DFQATT, CDR2 SNEGSKA (reference sequence). This CDR3 comprises 14 residues. The V gene lost 0 bases and the J gene lost 7 bases, with 13 bases spanning the gap.

This clonotype has more than one count but fewer than ten. The chain recombines TRBV6-1 with TRBJ2-1, with TRBD2 matching 12 bases. Losses at the gene ends were 7 bases for V and 4 bases for J; bases not matched to a gene: 14. Germline V gene data show CDR1 as MNHNS and CDR2 as SASEGT. This CDR3 contains 18 residues. The CDR3 here is CASIWVSTSGSFYNEQFF. CDR3 in DNA: TGTGCCAGCATATGGGTATCGACTAGCGGGAGTTTTTACAATGAGCAGTTCTTC.

This clonotype came up a few times. The rearrangement joins TRBV11-1 to TRBJ2-1; D ambiguous. V was clipped by 5 bases and J by 3 bases, with 14 bases between them. The CDR3 is made up of 15 amino acids. CDR1 is SGHAT, CDR2 FQDESV, per germline (reference sequence). Here the CDR3 reads CASSVLAHFYNEQFF. The CDR3, as DNA: TGTGCCAGCAGCGTTTTGGCCCATTTCTACAATGAGCAGTTCTTC. Combining the CDR3 with reference TRBV11-1 and TRBJ2-1 gives the whole variable domain EAEVAQSPRYKITEKSQAVAFWCDPISGHATLYWYRQILGQGPELLVQFQDESVVDDSQLPKDRFSAERLKGVDSTLKIQPAELGDSAMYLCASSVLAHFYNEQFFGPGTRLTVL.